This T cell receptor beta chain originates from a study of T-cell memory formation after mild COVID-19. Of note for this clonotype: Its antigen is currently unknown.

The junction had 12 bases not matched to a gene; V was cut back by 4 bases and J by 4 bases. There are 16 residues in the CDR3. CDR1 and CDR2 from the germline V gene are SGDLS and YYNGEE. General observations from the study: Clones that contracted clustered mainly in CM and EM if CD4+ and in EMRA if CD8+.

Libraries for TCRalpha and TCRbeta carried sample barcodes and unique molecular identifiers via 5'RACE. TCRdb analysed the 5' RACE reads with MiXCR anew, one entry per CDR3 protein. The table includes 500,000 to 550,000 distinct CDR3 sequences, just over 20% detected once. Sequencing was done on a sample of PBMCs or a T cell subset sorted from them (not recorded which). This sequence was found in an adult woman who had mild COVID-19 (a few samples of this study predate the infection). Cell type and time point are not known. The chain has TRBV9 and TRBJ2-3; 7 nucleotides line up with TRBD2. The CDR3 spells CASSPMDSGGPDTQYF. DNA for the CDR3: TGTGCCAGCAGCCCAATGGACTCGGGAGGCCCAGATACGCAGTATTTT.